Below, 21 T cell receptor beta chains from the same sample are listed, as sequenced in a study of blood T cell repertoires in COVID-19 (dated by TCRdb to the early 2020s). Receptor amplification or capture employed the immunoSEQ multiplex PCR assay. Held by TCRdb, this immuneACCESS table contains in-frame sequences only and omits some clones. Under half of the omission traces to an unresolved V gene where checked; the cause of the rest is unknown. The sample yields some 270,000 clones; 75% to 90% were counted once. Clones ranked in the top ten supply approximately 0.84% of the sample. Source material: peripheral blood. The receptors originated from a man aged 25-45 years with acute or convalescent COVID-19.

CDR3 sequence reads: CSVNLGAPKNYGYTF. The CDR3 DNA reads as TGCAGCGTTAATTTGGGGGCCCCTAAAAACTATGGCTACACCTTC. J is TRBJ1-2 and V is TRBV29-1; TRBD1 might be the D (6 bases). Germline CDR1 reads SQVTM; CDR2 reads ANQGSEA. V was pared by 5 bases and J by 2 bases, with 18 bases between. This CDR3 spans 15 amino acids.

The rearrangement joins TRBV6-5 to TRBJ1-2, with a tentative D call TRBD1 (6 bases). In germline, CDR1 is MNHEY, CDR2 SVGAGI. There are 15 residues in the CDR3. V was pared by 6 bases and J by 2 bases, with 16 bases between. CDR3 region: CASSLRDTRNYGYTF. The CDR3 DNA sequence: TGTGCCAGCAGCCTCCGGGACACTAGAAACTATGGCTACACCTTC.

The J gene is TRBJ1-2, the V gene TRBV12-3 or TRBV12-4; D is unresolved. This CDR3 contains 13 residues. V was pared by 7 bases and J by 3 bases, with 12 bases between. CDR3 nucleotides: TGTGCCAGCATGAGAACCGCGCACTATGGCTACACCTTC. This sequence encodes CASMRTAHYGYTF.

This clone was recorded only once. The chain links TRBV5-1 to TRBJ2-1; 9 bases line up with TRBD2. V lost 0 bases and J lost 6; bases outside the gene matches: 4. Germline values: CDR1 SGHRS, CDR2 YFSETQ. The CDR3 is made up of 15 amino acids. CDR3 nucleotide sequence: TGCGCCAGCAGCTTGGTGGTGACTAGCGGCAATGAGCAGTTCTTC. Amino acid sequence: CASSLVVTSGNEQFF.

CDR3 sequence: CASSLDPLYNEQFF. CDR3 bases: TGTGCCAGCAGCTTGGACCCACTTTACAATGAGCAGTTCTTC. The rearrangement joins TRBV5-6 to TRBJ2-1; D unclear. CDR1 and CDR2 (germline): SGHDT, YYEEEE. CDR3 length equals 14 residues. The V end lost 0 bases, the J end lost 4 bases, and 8 bases lay between the germline ends.

The gene calls are TRBV6-1 and TRBJ2-1, with 7 nucleotides matching TRBD2. J gave up 16 bases and V 2 bases, and 8 bases lay outside the gene matches. The CDR3 runs to 12 residues. Germline values: CDR1 MNHNS, CDR2 SASEGT. The CDR3 is CASSEWGGPRFF. The CDR3 coding sequence is TGTGCCAGCAGTGAATGGGGAGGGCCTCGCTTCTTC.

The genes are TRBV3-1 (or the pseudogene TRBV3-2) and TRBJ1-1, with 12 bases lining up with TRBD1. The ends lost 3 bases at V and 2 bases at J; junction bases unmatched: 4. The CDR3 extends over 16 amino acids. The germline CDR1 and CDR2 sequences are LGHDT and YNNKEL (reference sequence). CDR3 in DNA: TGTGCCAGCAGCCAGTGGGACAGGGGGCTAAACACTGAAGCTTTCTTT. Protein product: CASSQWDRGLNTEAFF.

This chain uses TRBV18 with TRBJ2-5; D remains ambiguous. Germline V CDR1 and CDR2: KGHSH, LQKENI. The CDR3 is made up of 14 amino acids. The V end lost 3 bases, the J end lost 7 bases, and 15 bases lay between the germline ends. The CDR3 sequence: CASSPPRPAGTQYF. The CDR3 DNA reads TGTGCCAGCTCACCCCCCCGGCCCGCAGGGACCCAGTACTTC.

This chain's CDR3 is CASRGGPTAYGYTF. The CDR3 DNA reads TGTGCCAGCAGGGGGGGTCCTACCGCTTATGGCTACACCTTC. The chain recombines TRBV6-5 with TRBJ1-2; tentative D call: TRBD1 (5 bases). V was pared by 6 bases and J by 5 bases, with 16 bases between. The CDR3 spans 14 residues. The germline CDR1 and CDR2 sequences are MNHEY and SVGAGI.

The chain carries TRBV3-1 (or the pseudogene TRBV3-2) and TRBJ2-3, with 12 bases aligning to TRBD2. The junction had 13 bases not matched to a gene; V was cut back by 0 bases and J by 3 bases. The CDR3 extends over 20 amino acids. Per the germline V gene, CDR1 is LGHDT and CDR2 is YNNKEL (reference sequence). Here the CDR3 reads CASSQEGGLAGSVRTDTQYF. CDR3 in DNA: TGTGCCAGCAGCCAAGAAGGAGGACTAGCGGGATCCGTACGGACAGATACGCAGTATTTT.

The V and J genes are TRBV6-1 and TRBJ2-7; TRBD2 agrees at 8 bases. The germline V gene has CDR1 MNHNS and CDR2 SASEGT. CDR3 length equals 15 residues. Trimming took 2 bases from V and 3 from J; bases not matched to a gene: 6. The CDR3 sequence is CASSEWGGRSYEQYF. Here the CDR3 DNA reads TGTGCCAGCAGTGAATGGGGCGGGAGGAGCTACGAGCAGTACTTC.

The V and J genes are TRBV28 and TRBJ2-7; perhaps TRBD1 as D (5 bases). The CDR3 consists of 15 residues. Germline V gene data show CDR1 as MDHEN and CDR2 as SYDVKM. Trimming pared 6 bases from V and 2 bases from J, leaving 17 bases between. DNA for the CDR3: TGTGCCAGCAGCCTCTCCGGACACCCCGCCTACGAGCAGTACTTC. Translating it yields CASSLSGHPAYEQYF. The whole variable domain, filled in from reference TRBV28 and TRBJ2-7, reads DVKVTQSSRYLVKRTGEKVFLECVQDMDHENMFWYRQDPGLGLRLIYFSYDVKMKEKGDIPEGYSVSREKKERFSLILESASTNQTSMYLCASSLSGHPAYEQYFGPGTRLTVT.

The chain has TRBV6-5 and TRBJ2-7; maybe TRBD1 (5 bases). Trimming removed 2 bases from V and 2 bases from J, with 13 bases in between. Germline CDR1 is MNHEY and CDR2 is SVGAGI. CDR3 size: 15 residues. CDR3 sequence (DNA): TGTGCCAGCAGTTACCTCCGACAGCTCACCTACGAGCAGTACTTC. Residues: CASSYLRQLTYEQYF.

The chain has TRBV19 and TRBJ2-1; the D is unclear. Germline V gives CDR1 LNHDA, CDR2 SQIVND (reference sequence). Trimming shortened V by 6 bases and J by 10 bases, and 10 bases separated the two germline ends. The CDR3 extends over 11 amino acids. The CDR3 loop reads CASRVTGEQFF. The CDR3, as DNA: TGTGCCAGTAGGGTGACTGGGGAGCAGTTCTTC.

The V and J genes are TRBV28 and TRBJ1-1; perhaps TRBD1 as D (5 bases). Trimming removed 6 bases from V and 10 bases from J, with 24 bases in between. The CDR3 contains 15 residues. The germline gives CDR1 MDHEN, CDR2 SYDVKM. The CDR3 region has the DNA TGTGCCAGCAGGGGTTGGTCAGGGTCGGGTCTGGGAGCTTTCTTT. The encoded protein is CASRGWSGSGLGAFF.

The chain recombines TRBV9 with TRBJ1-2; D gene unclear. Germline CDR1 SGDLS, CDR2 YYNGEE. V lost 0 bases and J lost 3, with 9 bases in between. The CDR3 totals 14 residues. CDR3: CASSVGQTYYGYTF. The CDR3 DNA is TGTGCCAGCAGCGTAGGTCAGACTTACTATGGCTACACCTTC.

The gene calls are TRBV5-1 and TRBJ2-6, with a weak D call TRBD2 (5 bases). Germline CDR1 and CDR2: SGHRS and YFSETQ. The CDR3 is 15 amino acids. V lost 0 bases to trimming and J lost 1 base, with 5 bases between them. The CDR3 spells CASSLGGSGANVLTF. In DNA form, the CDR3 reads TGCGCCAGCAGCTTGGGAGGGTCTGGGGCCAACGTCCTGACTTTC. Filled out from reference TRBV5-1 and TRBJ2-6, the complete variable domain reads KAGVTQTPRYLIKTRGQQVTLSCSPISGHRSVSWYQQTPGQGLQFLFEYFSETQRNKGNFPGRFSGRQFSNSRSEMNVSTLELGDSALYLCASSLGGSGANVLTFGAGSRLTVL.

The CDR3 coding sequence is TGTGCCAGCAGCTTTATTGCGGCGGCTGGAAACACCATATATTTT. Amino acids: CASSFIAAAGNTIYF. The V call is TRBV7-2, the J call TRBJ1-3, with unresolved D. CDR3 length: 15 residues. V shed 3 bases and J shed 2 bases, with 11 bases lying between them. Germline loops: CDR1 SGHTA, CDR2 FQGNSA.

This chain links TRBV6-5 with TRBJ2-5; 8 nucleotides align to TRBD2. V lost 6 bases and J lost 0; bases outside the gene matches: 3. This CDR3 has 14 residues. Germline values: CDR1 MNHEY, CDR2 SVGAGI. The CDR3: CASRQREYQETQYF. The DNA of the CDR3 is TGTGCCAGCAGACAGCGGGAGTACCAAGAGACCCAGTACTTC.

This chain connects TRBV4-2 to TRBJ1-2; TRBD1 might be the D (5 bases). The ends were cut back, 0 bases at V and 4 bases at J, with 12 bases in the middle. From germline, CDR1 is LGHNA and CDR2 YNFKEQ. This CDR3 region has 15 residues. Here the CDR3 reads CASSQDRDSVYGYTF. DNA of the CDR3: TGTGCCAGCAGCCAAGATCGAGACAGCGTCTATGGCTACACCTTC.

This chain connects TRBV28 to TRBJ1-1; perhaps TRBD1 as D (5 bases). The CDR3 has 14 residues. Trimming cost V 5 bases and J 5 bases, with 15 bases left between them. From germline, CDR1 is MDHEN and CDR2 SYDVKM. The CDR3 is CASSSLGVETEAFF. Here the CDR3 DNA reads TGTGCCAGCAGTAGCTTAGGGGTAGAGACTGAAGCTTTCTTT. Variable domain in full (rest from reference TRBV28 and TRBJ1-1): DVKVTQSSRYLVKRTGEKVFLECVQDMDHENMFWYRQDPGLGLRLIYFSYDVKMKEKGDIPEGYSVSREKKERFSLILESASTNQTSMYLCASSSLGVETEAFFGQGTRLTVV.